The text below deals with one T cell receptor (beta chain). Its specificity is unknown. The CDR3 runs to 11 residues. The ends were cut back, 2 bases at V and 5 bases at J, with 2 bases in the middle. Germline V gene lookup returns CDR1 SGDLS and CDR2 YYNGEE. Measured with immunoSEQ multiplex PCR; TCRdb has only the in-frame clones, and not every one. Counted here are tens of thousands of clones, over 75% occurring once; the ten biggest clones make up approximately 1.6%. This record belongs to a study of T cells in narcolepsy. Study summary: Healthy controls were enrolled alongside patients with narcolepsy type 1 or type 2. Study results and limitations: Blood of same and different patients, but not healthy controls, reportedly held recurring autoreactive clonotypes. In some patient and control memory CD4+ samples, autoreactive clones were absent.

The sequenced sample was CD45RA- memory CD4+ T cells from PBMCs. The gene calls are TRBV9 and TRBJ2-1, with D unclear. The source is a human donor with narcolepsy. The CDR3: CASSVDNEQFF. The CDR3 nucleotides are TGTGCCAGCAGCGTGGACAATGAGCAGTTCTTC.